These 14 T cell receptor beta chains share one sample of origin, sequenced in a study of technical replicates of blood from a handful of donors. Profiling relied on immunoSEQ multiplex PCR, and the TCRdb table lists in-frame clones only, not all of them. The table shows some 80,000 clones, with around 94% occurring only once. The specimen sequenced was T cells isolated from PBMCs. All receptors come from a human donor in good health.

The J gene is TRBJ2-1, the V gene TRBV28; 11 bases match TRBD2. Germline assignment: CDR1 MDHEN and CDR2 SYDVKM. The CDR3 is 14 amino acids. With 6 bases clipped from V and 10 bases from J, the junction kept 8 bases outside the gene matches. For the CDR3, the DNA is TGTGCCAGCAGCCTTAGCGGGGGGGCGGGGGAGCAGTTCTTC. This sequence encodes CASSLSGGAGEQFF.

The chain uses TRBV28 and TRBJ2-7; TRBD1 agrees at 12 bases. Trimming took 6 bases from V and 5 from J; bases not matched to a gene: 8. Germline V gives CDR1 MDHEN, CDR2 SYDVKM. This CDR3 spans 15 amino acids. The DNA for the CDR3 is TGTGCCAGCAGCCCTTTGGGACAGGGGGCCCACGAGCAGTACTTC. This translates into CASSPLGQGAHEQYF. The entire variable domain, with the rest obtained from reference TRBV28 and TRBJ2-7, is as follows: DVKVTQSSRYLVKRTGEKVFLECVQDMDHENMFWYRQDPGLGLRLIYFSYDVKMKEKGDIPEGYSVSREKKERFSLILESASTNQTSMYLCASSPLGQGAHEQYFGPGTRLTVT.

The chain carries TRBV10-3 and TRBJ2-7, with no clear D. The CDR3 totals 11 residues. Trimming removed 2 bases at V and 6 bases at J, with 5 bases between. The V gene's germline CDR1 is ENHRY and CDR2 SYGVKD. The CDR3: CAISEIGEQYF. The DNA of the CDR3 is TGTGCCATCAGTGAGATCGGCGAGCAGTACTTC.

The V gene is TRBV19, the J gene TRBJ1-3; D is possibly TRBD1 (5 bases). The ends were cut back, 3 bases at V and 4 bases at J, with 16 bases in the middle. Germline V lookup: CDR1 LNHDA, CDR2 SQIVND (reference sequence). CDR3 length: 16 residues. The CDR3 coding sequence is TGTGCCAGTAGTATCCATCCAGGACAAAAGGGAAACACCATATATTTT. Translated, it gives CASSIHPGQKGNTIYF.

CDR3 sequence (DNA): TGTGCCAGCAGTTACTCGCTCCGGGACAGGGATGAAAAACTGTTTTTT. This encodes CASSYSLRDRDEKLFF. V is TRBV6-5 and J is TRBJ1-4; 9 bases map to TRBD1. The V gene's germline CDR1 is MNHEY and CDR2 SVGAGI. The CDR3 totals 16 residues. V gave up 0 bases and J gave up 6 bases; unmatched junction bases: 5.

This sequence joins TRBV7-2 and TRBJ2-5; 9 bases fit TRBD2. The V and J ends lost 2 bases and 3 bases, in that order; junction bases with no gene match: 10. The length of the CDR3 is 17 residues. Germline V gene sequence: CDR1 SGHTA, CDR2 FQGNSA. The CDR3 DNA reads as TGTGCCAGCAGCTTATACGGACGGGCTAGCGGGAAAGAGACCCAGTACTTC. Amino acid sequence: CASSLYGRASGKETQYF. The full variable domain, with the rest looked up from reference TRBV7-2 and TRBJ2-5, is GAGVSQSPSNKVTEKGKDVELRCDPISGHTALYWYRQSLGQGLEFLIYFQGNSAPDKSGLPSDRFSAERTGGSVSTLTIQRTQQEDSAVYLCASSLYGRASGKETQYFGPGTRLLVL.

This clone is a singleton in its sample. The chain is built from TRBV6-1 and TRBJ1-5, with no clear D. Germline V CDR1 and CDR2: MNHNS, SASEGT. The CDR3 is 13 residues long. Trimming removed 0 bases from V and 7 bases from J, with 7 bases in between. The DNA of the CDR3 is TGTGCCAGCAGTGAAGCGTACATCCAGCCCCAGCATTTT. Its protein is CASSEAYIQPQHF.

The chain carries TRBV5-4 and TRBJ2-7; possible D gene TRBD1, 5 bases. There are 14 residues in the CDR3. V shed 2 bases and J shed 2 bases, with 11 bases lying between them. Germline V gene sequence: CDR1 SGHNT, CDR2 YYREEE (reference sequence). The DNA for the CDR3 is TGTGCCAGCAGCTTTAACAGGAGACCCTACGAGCAGTACTTC. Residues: CASSFNRRPYEQYF.

CDR3 protein: CASSLGPQGIENYGYTF. As DNA, the CDR3 is TGCGCCAGCAGCTTGGGCCCACAGGGTATAGAGAACTATGGCTACACCTTC. The chain joins TRBV5-1 to TRBJ1-2; maybe TRBD1 (6 bases). V lost 0 bases and J 2 bases, leaving 17 bases between the germline ends. The germline V gene has CDR1 SGHRS and CDR2 YFSETQ. The CDR3 is made up of 17 amino acids. Filled out from reference TRBV5-1 and TRBJ1-2, the complete variable domain reads KAGVTQTPRYLIKTRGQQVTLSCSPISGHRSVSWYQQTPGQGLQFLFEYFSETQRNKGNFPGRFSGRQFSNSRSEMNVSTLELGDSALYLCASSLGPQGIENYGYTFGSGTRLTVV.

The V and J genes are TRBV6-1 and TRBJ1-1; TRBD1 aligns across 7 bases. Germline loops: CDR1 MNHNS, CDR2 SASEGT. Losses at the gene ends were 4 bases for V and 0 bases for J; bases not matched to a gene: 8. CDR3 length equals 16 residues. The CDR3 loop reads CASSVLPGQMNTEAFF. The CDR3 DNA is TGTGCCAGCAGTGTCCTACCGGGACAGATGAACACTGAAGCTTTCTTT.

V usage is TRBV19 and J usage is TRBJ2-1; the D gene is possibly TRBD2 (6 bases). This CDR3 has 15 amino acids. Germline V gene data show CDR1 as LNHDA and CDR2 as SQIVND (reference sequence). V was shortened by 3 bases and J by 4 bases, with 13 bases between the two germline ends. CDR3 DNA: TGTGCCAGTAGTATGAGGCGGGATATTTACAATGAGCAGTTCTTC. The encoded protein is CASSMRRDIYNEQFF.

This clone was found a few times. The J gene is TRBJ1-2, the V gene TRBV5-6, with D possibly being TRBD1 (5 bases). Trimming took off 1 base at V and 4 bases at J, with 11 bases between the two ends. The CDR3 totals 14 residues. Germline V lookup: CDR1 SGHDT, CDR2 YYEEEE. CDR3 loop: CASSLPDSFYGYTF. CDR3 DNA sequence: TGTGCCAGCAGCTTGCCCGACAGTTTCTATGGCTACACCTTC. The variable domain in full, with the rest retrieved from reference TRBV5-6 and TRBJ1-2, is DAGVTQSPTHLIKTRGQQVTLRCSPKSGHDTVSWYQQALGQGPQFIFQYYEEEERQRGNFPDRFSGHQFPNYSSELNVNALLLGDSALYLCASSLPDSFYGYTFGSGTRLTVV.

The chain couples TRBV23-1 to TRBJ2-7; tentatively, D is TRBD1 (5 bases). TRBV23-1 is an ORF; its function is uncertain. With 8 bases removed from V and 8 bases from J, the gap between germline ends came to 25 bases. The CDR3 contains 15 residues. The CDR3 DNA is TGCGCCAGCGGATCACGCCCTGGGGCATACGGCAAGCAGTACTTC. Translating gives CASGSRPGAYGKQYF.

DNA for the CDR3: TGTGCCAGCAGCTCGGCGGTTCCCTACGAGCAGTACTTC. Translated: CASSSAVPYEQYF. The V and J genes are TRBV7-2 and TRBJ2-7; D not certain. Germline V gene data show CDR1 as SGHTA and CDR2 as FQGNSA. The CDR3 runs to 13 residues. V dropped 4 bases and J dropped 2 bases, with 9 bases sitting between them.